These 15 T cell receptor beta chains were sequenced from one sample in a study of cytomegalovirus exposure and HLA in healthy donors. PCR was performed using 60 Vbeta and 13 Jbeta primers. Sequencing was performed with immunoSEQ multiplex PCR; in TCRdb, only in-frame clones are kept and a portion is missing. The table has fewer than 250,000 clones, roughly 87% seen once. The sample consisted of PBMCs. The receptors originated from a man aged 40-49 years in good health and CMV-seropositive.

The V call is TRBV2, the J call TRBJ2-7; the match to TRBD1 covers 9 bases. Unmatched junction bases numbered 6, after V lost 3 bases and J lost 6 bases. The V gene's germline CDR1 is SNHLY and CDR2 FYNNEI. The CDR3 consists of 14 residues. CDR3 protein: CASSDLDRGGEQYF. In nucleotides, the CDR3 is TGTGCCAGCAGTGATTTGGACAGGGGCGGCGAGCAGTACTTC.

CDR3 DNA: TGTGCCAGCAGTTTTGCGGGGGGTGGCAATCAGCCCCAGCATTTT. Translating it yields CASSFAGGGNQPQHF. The J gene is TRBJ1-5, the V gene TRBV27; D is possibly TRBD1 (5 bases). CDR1 MNHEY and CDR2 SMNVEV come from the germline V gene (reference sequence). The length of the CDR3 is 15 residues. Trimming left V 3 bases short and J 2 bases short, with 11 bases between.

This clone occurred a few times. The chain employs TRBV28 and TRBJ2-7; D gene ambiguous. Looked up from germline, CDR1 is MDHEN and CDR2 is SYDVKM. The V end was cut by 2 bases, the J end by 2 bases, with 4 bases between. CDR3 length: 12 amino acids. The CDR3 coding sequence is TGTGCCAGCAGTTTACCAGCCTACGAGCAGTACTTC. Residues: CASSLPAYEQYF.

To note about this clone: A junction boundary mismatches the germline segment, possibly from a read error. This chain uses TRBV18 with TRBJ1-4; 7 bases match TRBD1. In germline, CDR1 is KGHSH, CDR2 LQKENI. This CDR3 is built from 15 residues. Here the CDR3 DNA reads TGTGCCAGCTCCTTAATAGGGGGCGCGGAGAGGAGGGGCACCTTT. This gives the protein CASSLIGGAERRGTF.

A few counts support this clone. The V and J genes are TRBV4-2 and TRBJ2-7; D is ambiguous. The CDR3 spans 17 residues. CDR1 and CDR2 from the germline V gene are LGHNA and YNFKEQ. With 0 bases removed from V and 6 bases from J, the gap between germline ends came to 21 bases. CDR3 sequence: CASSQDGTIDSPAEQYF. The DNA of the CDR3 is TGTGCCAGCAGCCAAGATGGTACAATAGACTCCCCGGCCGAGCAGTACTTC.

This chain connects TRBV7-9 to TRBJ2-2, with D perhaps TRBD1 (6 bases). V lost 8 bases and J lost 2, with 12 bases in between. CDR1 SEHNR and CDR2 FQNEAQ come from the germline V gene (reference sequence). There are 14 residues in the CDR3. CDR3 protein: CASHGQLNTGELFF. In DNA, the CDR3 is TGTGCCAGCCATGGACAGCTTAACACCGGGGAGCTGTTTTTT.

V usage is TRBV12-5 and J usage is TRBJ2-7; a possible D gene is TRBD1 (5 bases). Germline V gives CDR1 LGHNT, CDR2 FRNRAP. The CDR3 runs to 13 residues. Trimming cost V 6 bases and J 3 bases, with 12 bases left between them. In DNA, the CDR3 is TGTGCTAGTGGCTCCTCTGACAGCTACGAGCAGTACTTC. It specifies CASGSSDSYEQYF.

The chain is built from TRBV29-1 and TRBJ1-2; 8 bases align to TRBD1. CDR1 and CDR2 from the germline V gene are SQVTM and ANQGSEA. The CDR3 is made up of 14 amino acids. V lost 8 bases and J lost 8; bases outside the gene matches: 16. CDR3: CSTHRTGKMGGYTF. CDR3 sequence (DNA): TGCAGCACTCATCGGACAGGGAAAATGGGAGGCTACACCTTC.

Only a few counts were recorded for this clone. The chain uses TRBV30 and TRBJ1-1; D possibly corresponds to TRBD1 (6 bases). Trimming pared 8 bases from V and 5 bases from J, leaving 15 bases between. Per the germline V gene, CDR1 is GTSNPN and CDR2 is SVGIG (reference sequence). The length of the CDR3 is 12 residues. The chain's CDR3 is CAGGRGWTEAFF. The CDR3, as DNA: TGTGCCGGGGGAAGGGGGTGGACTGAAGCTTTCTTT.

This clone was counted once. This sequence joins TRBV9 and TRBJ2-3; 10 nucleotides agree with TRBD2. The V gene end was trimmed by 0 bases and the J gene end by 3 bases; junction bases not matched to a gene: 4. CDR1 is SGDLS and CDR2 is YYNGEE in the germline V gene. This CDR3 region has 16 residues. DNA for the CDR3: TGTGCCAGCAGCGTAGACGCTAGCGGGAGTACAGATACGCAGTATTTT. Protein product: CASSVDASGSTDTQYF.

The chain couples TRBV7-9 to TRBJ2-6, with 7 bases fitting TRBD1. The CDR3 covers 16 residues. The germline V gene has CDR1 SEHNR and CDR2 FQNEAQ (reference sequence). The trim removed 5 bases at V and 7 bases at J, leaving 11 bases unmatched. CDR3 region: CASSPRQGLNANVLTF. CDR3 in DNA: TGTGCCAGCAGCCCGAGACAGGGTCTGAACGCCAACGTCCTGACTTTC.

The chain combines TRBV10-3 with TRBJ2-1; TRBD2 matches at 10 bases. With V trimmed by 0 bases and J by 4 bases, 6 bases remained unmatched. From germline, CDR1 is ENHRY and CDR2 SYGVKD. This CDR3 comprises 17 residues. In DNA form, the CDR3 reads TGTGCCATCAGTGAGTCGACTGTTAGCGGGAGGTACAATGAGCAGTTCTTC. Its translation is CAISESTVSGRYNEQFF.

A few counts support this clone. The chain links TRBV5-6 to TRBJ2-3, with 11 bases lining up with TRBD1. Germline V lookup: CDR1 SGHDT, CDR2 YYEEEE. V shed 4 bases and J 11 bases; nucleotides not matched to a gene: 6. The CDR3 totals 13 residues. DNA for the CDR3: TGTGCCAGCAGCGTTCGGACAGGGGGCGAGCAGTATTTT. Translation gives CASSVRTGGEQYF.

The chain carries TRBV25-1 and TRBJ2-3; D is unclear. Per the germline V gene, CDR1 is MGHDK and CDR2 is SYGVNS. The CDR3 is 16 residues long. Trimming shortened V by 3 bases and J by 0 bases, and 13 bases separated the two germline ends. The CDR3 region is CASSELGASSTDTQYF. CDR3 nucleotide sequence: TGTGCCAGCAGTGAGCTAGGAGCCTCTAGCACAGATACGCAGTATTTT.

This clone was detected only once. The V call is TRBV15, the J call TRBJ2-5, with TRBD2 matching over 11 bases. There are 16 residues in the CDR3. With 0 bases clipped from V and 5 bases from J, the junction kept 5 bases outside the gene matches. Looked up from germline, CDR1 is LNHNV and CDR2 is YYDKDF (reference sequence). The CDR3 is CATSRDRASGRETQYF. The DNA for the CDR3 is TGTGCCACCAGCAGAGACAGGGCTAGCGGGAGGGAGACCCAGTACTTC.